Listed below are T cell receptor beta chains from one sample, sequenced in a study of blood T cell repertoires in COVID-19. Repertoires were generated with immunoSEQ multiplex PCR, while TCRdb's copy carries only in-frame clones and drops some. Of some 43,000 clones listed, about four fifths are singletons. Material: peripheral blood. The receptors here all came from a man aged 50 to 60 with active COVID-19. Both conserved end residues are part of each CDR3. D genes are given only for firm matches. The size of a clone is reported for some rows only, either as once, few or many, or as a class for expanded clones.

D: .; size: .; J: TRBJ2-5; V: TRBV7-2; DNA: TGTGCCAGCAGAAAATCGACAGCTATAAGTGAGACCCAGTACTTC; CDR3: CASRKSTAISETQYF
D: .; size: .; J: TRBJ2-2; V: TRBV6-5; DNA: TGTGCCAGCAGCTCAGGATTACACACCGGGGAGCTGTTTTTT; CDR3: CASSSGLHTGELFF
D: TRBD1; size: .; J: TRBJ2-7; V: TRBV20-1; DNA: TGCAGTGCTAGTCAAGGGACAGGGGTATACGAGCAGTACTTC; CDR3: CSASQGTGVYEQYF
D: .; size: few; J: TRBJ1-1; V: TRBV5-1; DNA: TGCGCCAGCAGCACGAGAGCAGACAGACGAAACACTGAAGCTTTCTTT; CDR3: CASSTRADRRNTEAFF
D: .; size: few; J: TRBJ2-3; V: TRBV4-1; DNA: TGCGCCAGCAGTCTGGTCGGGGGAGATACGCAGTATTTT; CDR3: CASSLVGGDTQYF
D: .; size: .; J: TRBJ1-3; V: TRBV27; DNA: TGTGCCAGCAGTCTTACGCCTAGCCCTCCAAACACCATATATTTT; CDR3: CASSLTPSPPNTIYF
D: .; size: .; J: TRBJ1-1; V: TRBV11-3; DNA: TGTGCCAGCAGCTTAGATCGGGGAACTGAAGCTTTCTTT; CDR3: CASSLDRGTEAFF
D: .; size: .; J: TRBJ1-4; V: TRBV12-2; DNA: TGTGCAAGTCGCCAGCCGGGACAATGGCAAGAGGGTGAAAAACTGTTTTTT; CDR3: CASRQPGQWQEGEKLFF
D: .; size: .; J: TRBJ2-1; V: TRBV18; DNA: TGTGCCAGCTCACCGCCGACGGGGAACAATGAGCAGTTCTTC; CDR3: CASSPPTGNNEQFF
D: TRBD2; size: .; J: TRBJ2-5; V: TRBV3-1/TRBV3-2; DNA: TGTGCCAGCAGCCAAGGGGTGGGGACTAGCGGGACCCAAGAGACCCAGTACTTC; CDR3: CASSQGVGTSGTQETQYF
D: .; size: .; J: TRBJ2-1; V: TRBV18; DNA: TGTGCCAGCTCACTAGAGGAGTCAGGGGAGCAGTTCTTC; CDR3: CASSLEESGEQFF
D: .; size: once; J: TRBJ1-1; V: TRBV10-3; DNA: TGTGCCATCACGCGAATCCTGAACACTGAAGCTTTCTTT; CDR3: CAITRILNTEAFF
D: TRBD1; size: .; J: TRBJ1-1; V: TRBV6-2/TRBV6-3; DNA: TGTGCCAGCAGCCAGGGGGCTGAAGCTTTCTTT; CDR3: CASSQGAEAFF
D: TRBD1; size: .; J: TRBJ2-7; V: TRBV5-1; DNA: TGCGCCAGCAGCTTGAGCTCGGACAGGGGATTCTACGAGCAGTACTTC; CDR3: CASSLSSDRGFYEQYF
D: TRBD1; size: few; J: TRBJ1-2; V: TRBV5-1; DNA: TGCGCCAGCAGCCCGGGACAGGGGGTCTATGGCTACACCTTC; CDR3: CASSPGQGVYGYTF
D: TRBD2; size: .; J: TRBJ2-7; V: TRBV11-2; DNA: TGTGCCAGCAGCTTAGTAAAGGGACTAAAGACCTACGAGCAGTACTTC; CDR3: CASSLVKGLKTYEQYF
D: .; size: few; J: TRBJ1-6; V: TRBV2; DNA: TGTGCCAGCACCCCATCAGGGGCGAAAAATTCACCCCTCCACTTT; CDR3: CASTPSGAKNSPLHF
D: .; size: .; J: TRBJ1-6; V: TRBV27; DNA: TGTGCCAGCAGTTTAGGCTCCCTTGAATCACCCCTCCACTTT; CDR3: CASSLGSLESPLHF
D: .; size: once; J: TRBJ1-5; V: TRBV10-3; DNA: TGTGCCATCAGTGACAGGCAAAACAATCAGCCCCAGCATTTT; CDR3: CAISDRQNNQPQHF
D: .; size: .; J: TRBJ2-3; V: TRBV6-5; DNA: TGTGCCAGCAACCGGGACACAACAAGGGATACGCAGTATTTT; CDR3: CASNRDTTRDTQYF
D: .; size: .; J: TRBJ2-5; V: TRBV6-4; DNA: TGTGCCAGCAGTGACGGAGGTTACCAAGAGACCCAGTACTTC; CDR3: CASSDGGYQETQYF
D: .; size: .; J: TRBJ1-2; V: TRBV19; DNA: TGTGCCAGTAGTATAGATGGAGTGGGAGGGCGAGGATATGGCTACACCTTC; CDR3: CASSIDGVGGRGYGYTF
D: .; size: .; J: TRBJ1-4; V: TRBV10-1; DNA: TGCGCCAGCAGTGAGCATGGACAAAGGGAAAAACTGTTTTTT; CDR3: CASSEHGQREKLFF
D: TRBD1; size: .; J: TRBJ1-4; V: TRBV5-1; DNA: TGCGCCAGCAGCTTGGGTGGCAGGGGGGCTGAAAAACTGTTTTTT; CDR3: CASSLGGRGAEKLFF
D: .; size: .; J: TRBJ2-1; V: TRBV3-1/TRBV3-2; DNA: TGTGCCAGCAGCCAAGATAGGGGGTCCTACAATGAGCAGTTCTTC; CDR3: CASSQDRGSYNEQFF
D: .; size: .; J: TRBJ1-4; V: TRBV12-3/TRBV12-4; DNA: TGTGCCAGCAGTTTCAACAGCGGTGAAAAACTGTTTTTT; CDR3: CASSFNSGEKLFF
D: .; size: .; J: TRBJ2-5; V: TRBV5-5; DNA: TGTGCCAGCAGCTTGAGTCCAGGGGTAGAGACCCAGTACTTC; CDR3: CASSLSPGVETQYF
D: .; size: .; J: TRBJ2-7; V: TRBV5-4; DNA: TGTGCCAGCAGCTCCCTGAAACAGGGCCCCCACGAGCAGTACTTC; CDR3: CASSSLKQGPHEQYF
D: TRBD1; size: few; J: TRBJ2-1; V: TRBV24-1; DNA: TGTGCCACCAGTGAGCCAGGGGGCCATGAGCAGTTCTTC; CDR3: CATSEPGGHEQFF
D: .; size: .; J: TRBJ2-2; V: TRBV11-2; DNA: TGTGCCAGCAGCCCCCTCGGGGCCGGGGAGCTGTTTTTT; CDR3: CASSPLGAGELFF